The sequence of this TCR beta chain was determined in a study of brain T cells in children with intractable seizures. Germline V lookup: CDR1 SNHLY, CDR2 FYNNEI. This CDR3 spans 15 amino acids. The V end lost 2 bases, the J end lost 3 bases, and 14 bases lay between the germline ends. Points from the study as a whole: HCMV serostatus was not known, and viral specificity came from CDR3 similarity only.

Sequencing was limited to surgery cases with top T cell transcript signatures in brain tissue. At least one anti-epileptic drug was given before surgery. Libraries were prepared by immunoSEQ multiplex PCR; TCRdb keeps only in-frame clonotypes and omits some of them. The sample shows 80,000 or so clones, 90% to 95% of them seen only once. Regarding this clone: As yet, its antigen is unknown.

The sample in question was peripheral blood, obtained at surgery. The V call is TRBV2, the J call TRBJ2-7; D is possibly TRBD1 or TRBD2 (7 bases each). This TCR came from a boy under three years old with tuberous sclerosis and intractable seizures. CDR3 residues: CASSEREGQIYEQYF. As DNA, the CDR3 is TGTGCCAGCAGTGAAAGGGAGGGACAGATCTACGAGCAGTACTTC.